The 18 T cell receptor beta chains below all came from one sample that was sequenced in a study of T-cell reconstitution after alpha-beta-depleted transplantation in children. Preparing the TCRbeta library involved the use of unique molecular identifiers. TCRdb redid the calling of the PCR reads with MiXCR, one entry per CDR3 protein. The sample yields about 980,000 distinct CDR3 sequences, about 29% seen once. This specimen was PBMCs, mostly from graft donor cells, taken 360 days after TCRalphabeta/CD19-depleted stem cell transplant. The source is a boy in the first two years of life who had a stem cell transplant for SCID, so the T cells may come from the graft donor.

The chain has TRBV5-1 and TRBJ1-1; 8 bases match TRBD1. CDR1 and CDR2 from the germline V gene are SGHRS and YFSETQ. The CDR3 is made up of 15 amino acids. Trimming removed 3 bases from V and 6 bases from J; junction bases left unmatched: 10. The CDR3 region has the DNA TGCGCCAGCAGCTCCGAGAACAGGGGGAGGGCTGAAGCTTTCTTT. Translated: CASSSENRGRAEAFF.

The genes are TRBV12-3 or TRBV12-4 and TRBJ2-1; D may be TRBD2 (7 bases). Trimming took 2 bases from V and 3 from J, leaving 11 bases between them. The CDR3 has 15 residues. The CDR3 reads CASSLRGAYYNEQFF. CDR3 DNA: TGTGCCAGCAGTTTACGGGGGGCTTACTACAATGAGCAGTTCTTC.

Only a few counts were recorded for this clonotype. This chain uses TRBV6-1 with TRBJ1-3, with D hard to call. Germline V gene sequence: CDR1 MNHNS, CDR2 SASEGT. The V and J ends lost 5 bases and 4 bases respectively, with 12 bases between them. There are 14 residues in the CDR3. CDR3 DNA: TGTGCCAGCAGTCTCAACGGATTCGGAAACACCATATATTTT. It codes for CASSLNGFGNTIYF.

Only a few counts were recorded for this clonotype. The V and J genes are TRBV6-2 or TRBV6-3 and TRBJ2-1; either TRBD1 or TRBD2 may supply D (5 bases each). The ends were cut back, 6 bases at V and 9 bases at J, with 30 bases in the middle. Germline loops: CDR1 MNHEY, CDR2 SVGEGT. The CDR3 sequence is 18 residues long. CDR3 sequence reads: CASSPGRSGTVMTGEQFF. As DNA, the CDR3 is TGTGCCAGCAGCCCTGGACGGTCCGGGACCGTAATGACGGGTGAGCAGTTCTTC.

The rearrangement uses TRBV20-1 and TRBJ2-7; perhaps TRBD2 as D (5 bases). V lost 5 bases to trimming and J lost 2 bases, with 10 bases between them. Germline CDR1 DFQATT, CDR2 SNEGSKA (reference sequence). The CDR3 is 12 residues long. The CDR3 bases are TGCAGTGCTTCGGAGGAAACCTACGAGCAGTACTTC. It specifies CSASEETYEQYF.

CDR3 nucleotides: TGTGCCAGCAGCGCGGGACAGGACTACTATGGCTACACCTTC. It codes for CASSAGQDYYGYTF. The rearrangement links TRBV5-6 to TRBJ1-2, with 8 positions matching TRBD1. The CDR3 has 14 residues. The germline gives CDR1 SGHDT, CDR2 YYEEEE. V shed 4 bases and J 3 bases; nucleotides not matched to a gene: 5.

This clonotype was recorded a few times. This rearrangement joins TRBV20-1 to TRBJ2-3; D might be TRBD1 or TRBD2, each matching 6 bases. There are 14 residues in the CDR3. With 4 bases removed from V and 2 bases from J, the gap between germline ends came to 13 bases. Germline V gene data show CDR1 as DFQATT and CDR2 as SNEGSKA (reference sequence). This chain's CDR3 is CSAKRGDTTDTQYF. In DNA form, the CDR3 reads TGCAGTGCTAAGAGGGGGGACACCACAGATACGCAGTATTTT.

This chain connects TRBV20-1 to TRBJ1-2, with D unclear. This CDR3 is built from 10 residues. Deletions cut 3 bases from V and 13 bases from J, with 12 bases between. Germline CDR1 and CDR2: DFQATT and SNEGSKA (reference sequence). CDR3 DNA: TGCAGTGCTAGTATGGGATCGGCCACCTTC. As protein: CSASMGSATF.

In this sample, this clonotype turned up a few times. The J gene is TRBJ2-7, the V gene TRBV6-1; D might be TRBD1 or TRBD2, each matching 5 bases. Trimming took off 1 base at V and 7 bases at J, with 20 bases between the two ends. Per germline, CDR1 MNHNS and CDR2 SASEGT. The CDR3 contains 16 residues. CDR3 residues: CASSEGGANAIREQYF. Here the CDR3 DNA reads TGTGCCAGCAGTGAAGGAGGGGCCAACGCAATCAGGGAGCAGTACTTC.

This chain uses TRBV29-1 with TRBJ2-5, with a possible D match to TRBD1 (5 bases). V was pared by 2 bases and J by 3 bases, with 7 bases between. Germline lookup yields CDR1 SQVTM and CDR2 ANQGSEA. The length of the CDR3 is 12 residues. The CDR3 region has the DNA TGCAGCGTTGAATGGGGCGAAGAGACCCAGTACTTC. Translating gives CSVEWGEETQYF. Based on the CDR3 plus reference TRBV29-1 and TRBJ2-5, the full variable domain is SAVISQKPSRDICQRGTSLTIQCQVDSQVTMMFWYRQQPGQSLTLIATANQGSEATYESGFVIDKFPISRPNLTFSTLTVSNMSPEDSSIYLCSVEWGEETQYFGPGTRLLVL.

This clonotype was seen a handful of times. The chain joins TRBV7-2 to TRBJ2-1; D is ambiguous. This CDR3 comprises 12 residues. Trimming stripped 6 bases from V and 9 bases from J, with 12 bases between. Germline V gene sequence: CDR1 SGHTA, CDR2 FQGNSA. This chain's CDR3 is CASRPFSGEQFF. CDR3 nucleotide sequence: TGTGCCAGCAGACCTTTTTCGGGTGAGCAGTTCTTC.

The V gene is TRBV12-3 or TRBV12-4, the J gene TRBJ2-1; no definite D call. Trimming stripped 6 bases from V and 5 bases from J, with 11 bases between. The CDR3 has 13 amino acids. This CDR3 is CASSQPTNNEQFF. The CDR3 DNA follows: TGTGCCAGCAGCCAACCTACTAACAATGAGCAGTTCTTC.

The CDR3 loop reads CASSEADYGYTF. The CDR3 coding sequence is TGTGCCAGCAGTGAAGCAGACTATGGCTACACCTTC. The chain couples TRBV6-1 to TRBJ1-2; D not certain. CDR3 length: 12 residues. Trimming stripped 0 bases from V and 3 bases from J, with 2 bases between. Germline V gene lookup returns CDR1 MNHNS and CDR2 SASEGT.

This clonotype turned up a few times. The gene calls are TRBV12-3 or TRBV12-4 and TRBJ1-2, with a tentative D call TRBD1 (6 bases). Trimming took 4 bases from V and 0 from J, leaving 12 bases between them. CDR3 length equals 15 residues. CDR3: CASSYRAGPNYGYTF. The CDR3 bases are TGTGCCAGCAGTTACAGGGCCGGCCCTAACTATGGCTACACCTTC.

V usage is TRBV4-1 and J usage is TRBJ2-3; D is possibly TRBD2 (6 bases). Germline V lookup: CDR1 MGHRA, CDR2 YSYEKL. With 2 bases removed from V and 4 bases from J, the gap between germline ends came to 7 bases. The CDR3 extends over 13 amino acids. The chain's CDR3 is CASSQRRADTQYF. The CDR3 DNA sequence: TGCGCCAGCAGCCAACGGAGGGCAGATACGCAGTATTTT.

CDR3 sequence: CATSQPYSNQPQHF. The CDR3 DNA reads as TGTGCCACCAGCCAGCCCTATAGCAATCAGCCCCAGCATTTT. This chain uses TRBV15 with TRBJ1-5; D is unclear. V lost 5 bases to trimming and J lost 0 bases, with 8 bases between them. The CDR3 extends over 14 amino acids. In germline, CDR1 is LNHNV, CDR2 YYDKDF (reference sequence).

This sequence joins TRBV12-3 or TRBV12-4 and TRBJ2-5; 8 positions agree with TRBD2. The CDR3 covers 16 residues. V lost 4 bases to trimming and J lost 4 bases; unmatched junction nucleotides: 11. Here the CDR3 DNA reads TGTGCCAGCAGTTGGGGACTAGTGGGGGAACGAGAGACCCAGTACTTC. Amino acids: CASSWGLVGERETQYF.

This CDR3 is CSAPPRQFLSYEQYF. CDR3 DNA sequence: TGCAGTGCCCCCCCCCGACAGTTCCTCTCCTACGAGCAGTACTTC. The chain couples TRBV20-1 to TRBJ2-7; tentative D call: TRBD1 (5 bases). Trimming left V 6 bases short and J 0 bases short, with 18 bases between. Germline V gene data show CDR1 as DFQATT and CDR2 as SNEGSKA (reference sequence). This CDR3 comprises 15 residues.